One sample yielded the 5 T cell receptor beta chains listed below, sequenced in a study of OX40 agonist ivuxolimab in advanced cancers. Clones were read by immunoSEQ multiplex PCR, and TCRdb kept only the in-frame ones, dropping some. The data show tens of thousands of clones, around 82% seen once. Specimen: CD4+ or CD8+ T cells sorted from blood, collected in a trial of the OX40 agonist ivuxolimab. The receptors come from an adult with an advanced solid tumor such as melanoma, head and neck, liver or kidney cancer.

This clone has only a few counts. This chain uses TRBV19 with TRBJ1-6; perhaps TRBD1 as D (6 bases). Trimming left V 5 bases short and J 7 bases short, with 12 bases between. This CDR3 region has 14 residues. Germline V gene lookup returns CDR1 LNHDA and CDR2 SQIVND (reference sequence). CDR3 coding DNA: TGTGCCAGTAGTCAGGGACACTTAAATTCACCCCTCCACTTT. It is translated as CASSQGHLNSPLHF.

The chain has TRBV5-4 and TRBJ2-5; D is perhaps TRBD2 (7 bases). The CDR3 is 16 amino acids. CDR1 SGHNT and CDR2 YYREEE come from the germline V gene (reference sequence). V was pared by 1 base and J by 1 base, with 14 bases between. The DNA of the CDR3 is TGTGCCAGCAGCTTGAATCGGGGGGCACTCCAAGAGACCCAGTACTTC. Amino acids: CASSLNRGALQETQYF.

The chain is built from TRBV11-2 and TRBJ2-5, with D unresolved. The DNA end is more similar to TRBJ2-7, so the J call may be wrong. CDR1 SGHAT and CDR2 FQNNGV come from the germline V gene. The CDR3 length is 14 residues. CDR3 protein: CASSPALGSYEQYF. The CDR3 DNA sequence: TGTGCCAGCAGCCCGGCGTTGGGGTCCTACGAGCAGTACTTC.

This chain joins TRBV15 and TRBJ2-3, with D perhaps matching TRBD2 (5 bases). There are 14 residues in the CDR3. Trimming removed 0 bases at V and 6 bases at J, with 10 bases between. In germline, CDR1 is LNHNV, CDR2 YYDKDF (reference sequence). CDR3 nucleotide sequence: TGTGCCACCAGCAGAGACCCCCAGCGGGATACGCAGTATTTT. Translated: CATSRDPQRDTQYF.

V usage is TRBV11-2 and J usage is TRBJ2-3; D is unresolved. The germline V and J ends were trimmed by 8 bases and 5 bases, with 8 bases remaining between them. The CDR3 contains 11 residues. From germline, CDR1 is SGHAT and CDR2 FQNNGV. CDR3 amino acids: CASAVLDTQYF. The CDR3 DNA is TGTGCCAGCGCCGTGCTAGATACGCAGTATTTT. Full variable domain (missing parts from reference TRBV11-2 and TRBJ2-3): EAGVAQSPRYKIIEKRQSVAFWCNPISGHATLYWYQQILGQGPKLLIQFQNNGVVDDSQLPKDRFSAERLKGVDSTLKIQPAKLEDSAVYLCASAVLDTQYFGPGTRLTVL.